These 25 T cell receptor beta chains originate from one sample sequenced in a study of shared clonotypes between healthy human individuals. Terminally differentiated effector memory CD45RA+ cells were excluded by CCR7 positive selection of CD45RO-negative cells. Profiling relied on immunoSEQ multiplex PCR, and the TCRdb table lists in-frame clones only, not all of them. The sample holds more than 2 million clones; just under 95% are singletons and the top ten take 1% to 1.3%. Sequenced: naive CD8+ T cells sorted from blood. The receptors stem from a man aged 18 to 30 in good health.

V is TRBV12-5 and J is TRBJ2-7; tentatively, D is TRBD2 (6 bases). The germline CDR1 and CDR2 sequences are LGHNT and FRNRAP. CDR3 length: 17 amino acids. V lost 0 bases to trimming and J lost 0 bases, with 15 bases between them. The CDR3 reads CASGLVGAGRSSYEQYF. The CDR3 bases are TGTGCTAGTGGTTTGGTAGGGGCAGGGAGGAGCTCCTACGAGCAGTACTTC. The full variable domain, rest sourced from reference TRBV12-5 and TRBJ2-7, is DARVTQTPRHKVTEMGQEVTMRCQPILGHNTVFWYRQTMMQGLELLAYFRNRAPLDDSGMPKDRFSAEMPDATLATLKIQPSEPRDSAVYFCASGLVGAGRSSYEQYFGPGTRLTVT.

The chain's CDR3 is CASSFGTLKETQYF. The CDR3 region has the DNA TGTGCCAGCAGCTTCGGGACTCTAAAAGAGACCCAGTACTTC. This sequence joins TRBV5-4 and TRBJ2-5; D is perhaps TRBD2 (6 bases). Trimming pared 2 bases from V and 3 bases from J, leaving 11 bases between. The CDR3 has 14 amino acids. Germline V gives CDR1 SGHNT, CDR2 YYREEE (reference sequence).

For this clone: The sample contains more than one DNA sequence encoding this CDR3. DNA of the CDR3: TGTGCCAGCAGCCAAGTTAGCTCTGGGGCCAACGTCCTGACTTTC. As protein: CASSQVSSGANVLTF. The J gene is TRBJ2-6, the V gene TRBV14, with D hard to call. Germline CDR1 SGHDN, CDR2 FVKESK. There are 15 residues in the CDR3. V was shortened by 1 base and J by 0 bases, with 4 bases between the two germline ends.

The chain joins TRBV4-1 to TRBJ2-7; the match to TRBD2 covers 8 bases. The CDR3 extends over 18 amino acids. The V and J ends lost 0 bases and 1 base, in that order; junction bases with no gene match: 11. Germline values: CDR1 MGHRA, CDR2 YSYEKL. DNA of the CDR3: TGCGCCAGCAGCCAAGATCAAAAACTAGCGGATCTTTCCTACGAGCAGTACTTC. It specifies CASSQDQKLADLSYEQYF.

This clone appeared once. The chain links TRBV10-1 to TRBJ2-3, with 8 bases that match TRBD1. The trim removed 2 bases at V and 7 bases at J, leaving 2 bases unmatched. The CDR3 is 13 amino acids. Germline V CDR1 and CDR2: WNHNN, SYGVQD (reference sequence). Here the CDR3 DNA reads TGCGCCAGCAGTGAGGGACAGGGAAATACGCAGTATTTT. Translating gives CASSEGQGNTQYF.

The CDR3 reads CASSSTTGSDQPQHF. In DNA, the CDR3 is TGTGCCAGCAGTTCGACGACAGGGTCGGATCAGCCCCAGCATTTT. V and J are TRBV27 and TRBJ1-5; the match to TRBD1 covers 7 bases. V lost 4 bases, J lost 5 bases, and 8 bases stayed unmatched. The CDR3 totals 15 residues. Germline CDR1 MNHEY, CDR2 SMNVEV (reference sequence).

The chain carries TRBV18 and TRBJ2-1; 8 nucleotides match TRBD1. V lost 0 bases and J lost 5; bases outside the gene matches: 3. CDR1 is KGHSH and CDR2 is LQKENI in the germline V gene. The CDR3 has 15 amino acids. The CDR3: CASSPPQGADNEQFF. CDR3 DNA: TGTGCCAGCTCACCACCGCAGGGGGCCGACAATGAGCAGTTCTTC.

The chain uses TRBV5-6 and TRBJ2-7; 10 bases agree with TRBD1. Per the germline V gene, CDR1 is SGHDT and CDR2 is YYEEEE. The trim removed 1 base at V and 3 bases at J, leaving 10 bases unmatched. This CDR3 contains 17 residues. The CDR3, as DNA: TGTGCCAGCAGCTTGCCCCGGGAGGGACAGGGGTACTACGAGCAGTACTTC. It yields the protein CASSLPREGQGYYEQYF.

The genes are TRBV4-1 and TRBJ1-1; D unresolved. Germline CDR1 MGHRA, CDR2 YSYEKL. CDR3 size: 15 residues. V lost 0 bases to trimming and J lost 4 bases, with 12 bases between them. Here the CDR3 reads CASSQDDTRPTEAFF. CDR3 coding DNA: TGCGCCAGCAGCCAAGATGACACGCGGCCCACTGAAGCTTTCTTT.

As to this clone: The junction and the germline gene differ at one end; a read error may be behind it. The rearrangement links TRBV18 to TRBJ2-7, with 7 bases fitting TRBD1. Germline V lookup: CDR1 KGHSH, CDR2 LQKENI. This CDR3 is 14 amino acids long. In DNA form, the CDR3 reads TGTGCCAGCTCTCCACAGGGGAATTCCTACGAGCAGTACTTC. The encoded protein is CASSPQGNSYEQYF.

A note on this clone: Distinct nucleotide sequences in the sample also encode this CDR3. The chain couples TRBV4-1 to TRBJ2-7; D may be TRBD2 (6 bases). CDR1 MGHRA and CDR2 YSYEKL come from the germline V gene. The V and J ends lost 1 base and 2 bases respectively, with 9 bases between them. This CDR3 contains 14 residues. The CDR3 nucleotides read TGCGCCAGCAGCCAAGTGGGCGGGACCTACGAGCAGTACTTC. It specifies CASSQVGGTYEQYF.

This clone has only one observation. The chain's CDR3 is CASSPVLAGKETQYF. The CDR3 DNA reads as TGCGCCAGCAGCCCTGTACTAGCGGGGAAAGAGACCCAGTACTTC. The V and J genes are TRBV4-1 and TRBJ2-5; 10 bases are shared with TRBD2. V trimming: 4 bases; J trimming: 3 bases; junction bases outside the gene matches: 5. CDR3 length: 15 amino acids. Germline values: CDR1 MGHRA, CDR2 YSYEKL.

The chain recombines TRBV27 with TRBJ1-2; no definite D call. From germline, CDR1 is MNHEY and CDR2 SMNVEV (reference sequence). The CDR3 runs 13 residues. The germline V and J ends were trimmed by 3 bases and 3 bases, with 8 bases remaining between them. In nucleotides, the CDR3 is TGTGCCAGCAGTTTTACCGGGGACTATGGCTACACCTTC. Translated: CASSFTGDYGYTF.

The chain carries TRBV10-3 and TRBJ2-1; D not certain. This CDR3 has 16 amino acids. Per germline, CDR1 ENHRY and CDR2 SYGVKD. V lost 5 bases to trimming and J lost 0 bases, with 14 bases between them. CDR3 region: CAISPAASSSYNEQFF. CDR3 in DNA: TGTGCCATCAGTCCCGCAGCCAGCAGCTCCTACAATGAGCAGTTCTTC.

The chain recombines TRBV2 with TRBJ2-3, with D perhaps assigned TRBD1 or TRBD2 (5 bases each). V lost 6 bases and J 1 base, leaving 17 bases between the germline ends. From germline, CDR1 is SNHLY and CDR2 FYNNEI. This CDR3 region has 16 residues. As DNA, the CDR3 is TGTGCCAGCAGCGGGGACCGACGGAAAGGCACAGATACGCAGTATTTT. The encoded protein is CASSGDRRKGTDTQYF.

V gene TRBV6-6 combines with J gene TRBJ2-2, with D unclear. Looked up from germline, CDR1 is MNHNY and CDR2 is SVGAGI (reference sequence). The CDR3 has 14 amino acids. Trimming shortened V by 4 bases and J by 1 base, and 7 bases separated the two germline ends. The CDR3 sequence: CASSFALNTGELFF. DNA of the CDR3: TGTGCCAGCAGTTTCGCCTTGAACACCGGGGAGCTGTTTTTT.

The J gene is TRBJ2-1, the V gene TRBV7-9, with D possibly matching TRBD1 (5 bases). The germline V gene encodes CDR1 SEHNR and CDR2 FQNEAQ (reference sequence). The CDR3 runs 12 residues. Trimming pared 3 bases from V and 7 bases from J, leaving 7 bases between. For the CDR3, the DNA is TGTGCCAGCAGCTTTGGGGCTAATGAGCAGTTCTTC. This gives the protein CASSFGANEQFF.

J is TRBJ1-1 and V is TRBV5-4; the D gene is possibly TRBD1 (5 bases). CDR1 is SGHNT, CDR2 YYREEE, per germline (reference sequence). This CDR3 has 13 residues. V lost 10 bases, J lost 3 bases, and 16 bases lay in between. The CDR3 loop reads CAGTNRGYTEAFF. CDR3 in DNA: TGTGCCGGCACAAACCGGGGCTACACTGAAGCTTTCTTT.

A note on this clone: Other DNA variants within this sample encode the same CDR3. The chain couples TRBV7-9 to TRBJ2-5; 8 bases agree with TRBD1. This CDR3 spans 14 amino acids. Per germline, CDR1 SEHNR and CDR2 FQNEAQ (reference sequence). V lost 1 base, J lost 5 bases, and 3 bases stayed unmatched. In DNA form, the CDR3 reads TGTGCCAGCAGCTTAGTAGGGACAGGCGAGACCCAGTACTTC. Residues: CASSLVGTGETQYF.

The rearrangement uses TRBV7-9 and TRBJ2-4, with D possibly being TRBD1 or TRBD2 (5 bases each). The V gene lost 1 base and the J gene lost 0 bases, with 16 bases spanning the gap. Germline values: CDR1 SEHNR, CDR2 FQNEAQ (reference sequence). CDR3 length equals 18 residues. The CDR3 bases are TGTGCCAGCAGCTTAGAGGTCCTGTCCGGGACAGCCAAAAACATTCAGTACTTC. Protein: CASSLEVLSGTAKNIQYF.

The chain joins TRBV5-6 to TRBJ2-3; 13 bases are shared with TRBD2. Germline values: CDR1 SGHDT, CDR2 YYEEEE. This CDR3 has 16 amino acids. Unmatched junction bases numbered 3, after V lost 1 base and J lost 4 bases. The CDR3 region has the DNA TGTGCCAGCAGCTTGTTGACTAGCGGGAGGTCAGATACGCAGTATTTT. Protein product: CASSLLTSGRSDTQYF.

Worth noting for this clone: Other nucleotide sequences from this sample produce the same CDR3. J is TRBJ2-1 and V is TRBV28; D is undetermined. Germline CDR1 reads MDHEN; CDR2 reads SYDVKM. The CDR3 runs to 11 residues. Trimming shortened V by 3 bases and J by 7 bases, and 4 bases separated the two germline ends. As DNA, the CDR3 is TGTGCCAGCAGTTTGGGGAATGAGCAGTTCTTC. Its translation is CASSLGNEQFF. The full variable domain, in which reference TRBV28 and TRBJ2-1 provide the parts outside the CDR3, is DVKVTQSSRYLVKRTGEKVFLECVQDMDHENMFWYRQDPGLGLRLIYFSYDVKMKEKGDIPEGYSVSREKKERFSLILESASTNQTSMYLCASSLGNEQFFGPGTRLTVL.

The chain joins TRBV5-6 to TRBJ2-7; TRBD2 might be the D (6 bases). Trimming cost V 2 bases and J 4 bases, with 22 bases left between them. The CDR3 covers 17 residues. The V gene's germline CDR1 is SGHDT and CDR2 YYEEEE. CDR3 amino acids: CASSFGTVGLLVYEQYF. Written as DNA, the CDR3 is TGTGCCAGCAGCTTCGGTACGGTGGGACTGCTCGTTTACGAGCAGTACTTC.

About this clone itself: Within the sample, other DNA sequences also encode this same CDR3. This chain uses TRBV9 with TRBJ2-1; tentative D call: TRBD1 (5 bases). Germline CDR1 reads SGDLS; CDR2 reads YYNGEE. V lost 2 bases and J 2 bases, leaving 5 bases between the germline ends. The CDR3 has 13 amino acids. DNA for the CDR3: TGTGCCAGCAGCGTGGACACCTACAATGAGCAGTTCTTC. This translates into CASSVDTYNEQFF.

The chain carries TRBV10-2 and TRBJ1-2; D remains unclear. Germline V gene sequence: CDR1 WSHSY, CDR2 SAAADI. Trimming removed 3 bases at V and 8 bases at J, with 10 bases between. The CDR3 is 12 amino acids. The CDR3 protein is CASSDGPLGYTF. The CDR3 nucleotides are TGCGCCAGCAGTGACGGCCCCCTCGGCTACACCTTC.